The 3 T cell receptor beta chains in this list originate from one sample, sequenced in a study of regulatory T cells in long-lasting Graves disease. Time point here: newly diagnosed GD, antithyroid drugs for less than 3 months. Construction of the TCR library relied on RNA isolated from PBMCs. Arm-PCR with iRepertoire HTBI primers amplified the CDR3 regions for these TCR beta libraries. One entry per CDR3 protein results from TCRdb running MiXCR on the multiplex PCR reads. The sample includes 360,000 or so distinct CDR3 sequences, over 15% of them seen just once. The sample also formed part of further work on T cells in Graves' hyperthyroidism and ophthalmopathy.

The specimen was peripheral blood mononuclear cells (PBMCs), collected at new diagnosis, from a patient treated with antithyroid drugs. All receptors come from a man in his forties with Graves disease.

This rearrangement joins TRBV12-3 or TRBV12-4 to TRBJ1-1, with D possibly TRBD1 on 5 matching bases. Trimming took 6 bases from V and 5 from J, leaving 22 bases between them. CDR3 size: 16 residues. CDR3 DNA sequence: TGTGCCAGCAGCCCGAGAGGGGCACTTTTGGATACTGAAGCTTTCTTT. Its protein is CASSPRGALLDTEAFF.

The chain couples TRBV20-1 to TRBJ2-7; D assignment may be TRBD1 or TRBD2 (5 bases each). V shed 2 bases and J shed 11 bases, with 16 bases lying between them. There are 12 residues in the CDR3. Germline loops: CDR1 DFQATT, CDR2 SNEGSKA (reference sequence). This CDR3 is CSARNRREYEYF. DNA of the CDR3: TGCAGTGCTAGAAATCGCAGGGAGTATGAGTACTTC.

The chain is built from TRBV7-3 and TRBJ2-6; D unresolved. Germline lookup yields CDR1 SGHTA and CDR2 FQGTGA. The CDR3 is 14 amino acids. The ends were cut back, 5 bases at V and 2 bases at J, with 7 bases in the middle. The CDR3 protein is CASSANTGANVLTF. CDR3 DNA: TGTGCCAGCAGCGCAAACACTGGGGCCAACGTCCTGACTTTC.